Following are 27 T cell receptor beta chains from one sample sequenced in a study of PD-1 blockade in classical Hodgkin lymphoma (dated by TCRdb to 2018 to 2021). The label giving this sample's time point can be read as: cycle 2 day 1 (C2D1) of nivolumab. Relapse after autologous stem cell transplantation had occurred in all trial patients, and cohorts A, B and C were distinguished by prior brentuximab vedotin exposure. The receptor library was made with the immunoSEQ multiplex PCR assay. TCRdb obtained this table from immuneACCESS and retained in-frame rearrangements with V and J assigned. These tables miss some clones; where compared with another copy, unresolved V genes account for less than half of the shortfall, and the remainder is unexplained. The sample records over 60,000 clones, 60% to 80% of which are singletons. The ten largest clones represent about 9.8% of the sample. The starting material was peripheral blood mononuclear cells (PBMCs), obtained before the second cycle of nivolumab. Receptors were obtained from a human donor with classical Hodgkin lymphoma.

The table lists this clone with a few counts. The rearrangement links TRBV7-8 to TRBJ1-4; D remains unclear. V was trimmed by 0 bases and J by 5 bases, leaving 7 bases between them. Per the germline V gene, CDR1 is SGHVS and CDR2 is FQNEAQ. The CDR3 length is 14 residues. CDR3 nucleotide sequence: TGTGCCAGCAGCTTAGCGTTGGGAAATGAAAAACTGTTTTTT. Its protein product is CASSLALGNEKLFF.

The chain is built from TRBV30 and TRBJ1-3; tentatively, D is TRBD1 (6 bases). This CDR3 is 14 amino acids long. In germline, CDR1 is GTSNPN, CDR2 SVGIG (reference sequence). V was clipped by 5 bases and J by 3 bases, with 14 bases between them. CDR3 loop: CAWGTGLGGNTIYF. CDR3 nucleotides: TGTGCCTGGGGAACAGGGCTGGGTGGAAACACCATATATTTT.

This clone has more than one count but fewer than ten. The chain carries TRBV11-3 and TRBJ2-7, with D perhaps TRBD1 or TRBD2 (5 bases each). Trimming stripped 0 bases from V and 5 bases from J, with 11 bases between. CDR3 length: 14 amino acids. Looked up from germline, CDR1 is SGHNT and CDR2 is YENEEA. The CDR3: CASSLEGTRDEQYF. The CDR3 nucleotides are TGTGCCAGCAGCTTAGAGGGGACGAGAGACGAGCAGTACTTC.

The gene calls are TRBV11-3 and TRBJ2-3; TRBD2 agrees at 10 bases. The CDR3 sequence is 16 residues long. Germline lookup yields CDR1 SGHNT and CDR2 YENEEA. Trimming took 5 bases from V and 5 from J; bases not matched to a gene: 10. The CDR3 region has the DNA TGTGCCAGCAGCCCCCGGGCTAGCGGGAGTCTAGATACGCAGTATTTT. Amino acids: CASSPRASGSLDTQYF.

This CDR3 reads CARSHVAGWGLATNEKLFF. The CDR3 DNA reads as TGTGCCAGAAGTCACGTTGCGGGATGGGGTTTAGCAACTAATGAAAAACTGTTTTTT. The gene calls are TRBV5-3 and TRBJ1-4; D is undetermined. TRBV5-3 is flagged as an ORF with uncertain function. V dropped 5 bases and J dropped 0 bases, with 23 bases sitting between them. The CDR3 spans 19 residues.

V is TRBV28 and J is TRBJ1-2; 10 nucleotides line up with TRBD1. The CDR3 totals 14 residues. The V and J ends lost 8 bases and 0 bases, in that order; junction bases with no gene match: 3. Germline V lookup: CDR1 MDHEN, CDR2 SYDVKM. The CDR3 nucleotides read TGTGCCAGCCGACAGGGGGCGCCTAACTATGGCTACACCTTC. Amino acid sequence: CASRQGAPNYGYTF.

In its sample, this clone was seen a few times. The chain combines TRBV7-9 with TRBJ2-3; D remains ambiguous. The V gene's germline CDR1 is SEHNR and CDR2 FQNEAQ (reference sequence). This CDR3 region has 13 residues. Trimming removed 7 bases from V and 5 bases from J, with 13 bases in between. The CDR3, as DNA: TGTGCCAGCACCGAACTCGGACGAGATACGCAGTATTTT. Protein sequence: CASTELGRDTQYF.

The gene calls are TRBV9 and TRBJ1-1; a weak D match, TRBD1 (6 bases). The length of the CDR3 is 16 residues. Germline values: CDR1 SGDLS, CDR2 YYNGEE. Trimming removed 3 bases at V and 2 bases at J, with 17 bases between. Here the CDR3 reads CASSATSGTPNTEAFF. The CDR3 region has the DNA TGTGCCAGCAGCGCTACCTCCGGGACACCTAACACTGAAGCTTTCTTT. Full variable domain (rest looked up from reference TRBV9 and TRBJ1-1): DSGVTQTPKHLITATGQRVTLRCSPRSGDLSVYWYQQSLDQGLQFLIQYYNGEERAKGNILERFSAQQFPDLHSELNLSSLELGDSALYFCASSATSGTPNTEAFFGQGTRLTVV.

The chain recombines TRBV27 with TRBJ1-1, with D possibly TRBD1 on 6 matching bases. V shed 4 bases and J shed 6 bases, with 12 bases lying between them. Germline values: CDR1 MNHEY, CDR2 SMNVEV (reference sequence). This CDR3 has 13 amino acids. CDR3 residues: CASSSTGSAEAFF. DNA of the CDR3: TGTGCCAGCAGTTCAACAGGGTCTGCTGAAGCTTTCTTT.

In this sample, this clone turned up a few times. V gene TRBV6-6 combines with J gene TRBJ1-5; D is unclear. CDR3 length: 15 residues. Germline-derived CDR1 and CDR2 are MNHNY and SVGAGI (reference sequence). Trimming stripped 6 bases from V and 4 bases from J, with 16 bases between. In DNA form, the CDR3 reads TGTGCCAGCAGGCCCGGACGGACCATAAATCAGCCCCAGCATTTT. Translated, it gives CASRPGRTINQPQHF.

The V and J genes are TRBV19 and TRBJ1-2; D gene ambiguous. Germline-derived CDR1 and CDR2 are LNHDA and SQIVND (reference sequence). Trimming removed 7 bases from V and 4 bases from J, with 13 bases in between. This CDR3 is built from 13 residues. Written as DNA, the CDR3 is TGTGCCAGTAAATCCCCGACGGCCTATGGCTACACCTTC. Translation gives CASKSPTAYGYTF.

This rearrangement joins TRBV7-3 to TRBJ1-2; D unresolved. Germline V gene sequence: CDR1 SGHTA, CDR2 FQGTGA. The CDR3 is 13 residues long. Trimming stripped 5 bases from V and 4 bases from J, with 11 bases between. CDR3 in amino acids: CASSPGRFYGYTF. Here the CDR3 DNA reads TGTGCCAGCAGCCCTGGACGCTTCTATGGCTACACCTTC. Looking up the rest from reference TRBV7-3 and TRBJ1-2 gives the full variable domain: GAGVSQTPSNKVTEKGKYVELRCDPISGHTALYWYRQSLGQGPEFLIYFQGTGAADDSGLPNDRFFAVRPEGSVSTLKIQRTERGDSAVYLCASSPGRFYGYTFGSGTRLTVV.

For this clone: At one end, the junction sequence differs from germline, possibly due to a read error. The CDR3, as DNA: TGTGCTAGCAGCTTAGACCGTTACAATGAGCAGTTCTTC. Translation gives CASSLDRYNEQFF. The genes are TRBV7-7 and TRBJ2-1, with no clear D. The CDR3 is 13 amino acids. Germline CDR1 is SSHAT and CDR2 is FNYEAQ (reference sequence).

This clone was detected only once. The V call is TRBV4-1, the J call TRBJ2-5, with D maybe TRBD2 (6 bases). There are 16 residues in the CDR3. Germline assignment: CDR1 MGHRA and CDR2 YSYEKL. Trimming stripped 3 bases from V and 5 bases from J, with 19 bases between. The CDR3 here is CASSQSQVGRWETQYF. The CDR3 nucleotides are TGCGCCAGCAGCCAGTCCCAAGTGGGGAGGTGGGAGACCCAGTACTTC.

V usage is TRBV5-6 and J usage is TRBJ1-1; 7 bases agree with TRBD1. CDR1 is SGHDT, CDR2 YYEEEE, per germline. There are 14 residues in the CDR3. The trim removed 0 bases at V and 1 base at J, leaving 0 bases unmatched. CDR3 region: CASSLGTGNTEAFF. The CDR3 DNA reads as TGTGCCAGCAGCTTGGGGACAGGGAACACTGAAGCTTTCTTT.

Written as DNA, the CDR3 is TGTGCCAGCAGTAACGACAGGGAGGTCAATGAGCAGTTCTTC. It yields the protein CASSNDREVNEQFF. The chain joins TRBV28 to TRBJ2-1; D may be TRBD1 (7 bases). CDR3 length equals 14 residues. The germline CDR1 and CDR2 sequences are MDHEN and SYDVKM. Trimming shortened V by 5 bases and J by 6 bases, and 14 bases separated the two germline ends.

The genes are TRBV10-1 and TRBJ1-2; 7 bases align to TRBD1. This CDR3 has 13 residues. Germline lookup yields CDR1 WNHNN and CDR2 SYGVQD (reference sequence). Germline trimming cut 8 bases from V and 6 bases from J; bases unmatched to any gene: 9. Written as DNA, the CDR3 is TGCGCCAGCCTGGTGAGGGGGCAAGATGGCTACACCTTC. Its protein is CASLVRGQDGYTF.

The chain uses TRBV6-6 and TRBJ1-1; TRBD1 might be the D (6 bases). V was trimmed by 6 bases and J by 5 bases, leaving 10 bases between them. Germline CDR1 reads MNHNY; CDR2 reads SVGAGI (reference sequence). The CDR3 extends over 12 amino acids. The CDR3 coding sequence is TGTGCCAGCAGCGACAGGACGACTGAAGCTTTCTTT. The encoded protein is CASSDRTTEAFF.

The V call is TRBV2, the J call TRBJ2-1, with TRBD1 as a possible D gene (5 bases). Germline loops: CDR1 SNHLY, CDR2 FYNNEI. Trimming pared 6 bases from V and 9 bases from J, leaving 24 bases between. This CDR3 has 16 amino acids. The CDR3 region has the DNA TGTGCCAGCAGCATGGAACTCCAGGGATCGATGGGTGAGCAGTTCTTC. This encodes CASSMELQGSMGEQFF.

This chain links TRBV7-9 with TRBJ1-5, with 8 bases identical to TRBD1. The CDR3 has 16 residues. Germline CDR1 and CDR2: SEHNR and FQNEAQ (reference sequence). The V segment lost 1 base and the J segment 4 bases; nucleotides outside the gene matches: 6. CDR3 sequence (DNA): TGTGCCAGCAGCTTAGACAGGGGGACACTTAATCAGCCCCAGCATTTT. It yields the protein CASSLDRGTLNQPQHF. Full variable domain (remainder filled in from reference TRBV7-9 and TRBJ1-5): DTGVSQNPRHKITKRGQNVTFRCDPISEHNRLYWYRQTLGQGPEFLTYFQNEAQLEKSRLLSDRFSAERPKGSFSTLEIQRTEQGDSAMYLCASSLDRGTLNQPQHFGDGTRLSIL.

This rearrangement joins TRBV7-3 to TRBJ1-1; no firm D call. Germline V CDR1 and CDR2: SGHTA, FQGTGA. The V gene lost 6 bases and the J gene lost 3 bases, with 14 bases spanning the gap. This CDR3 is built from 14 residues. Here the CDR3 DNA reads TGTGCCAGCAGACCGTTTCTGAGCGACACTGAAGCTTTCTTT. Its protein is CASRPFLSDTEAFF. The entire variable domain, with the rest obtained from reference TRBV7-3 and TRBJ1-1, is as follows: GAGVSQTPSNKVTEKGKYVELRCDPISGHTALYWYRQSLGQGPEFLIYFQGTGAADDSGLPNDRFFAVRPEGSVSTLKIQRTERGDSAVYLCASRPFLSDTEAFFGQGTRLTVV.

The CDR3 bases are TGTGCCAGCAGCGTAGAGGGGAATTCGGCAGATACGCAGTATTTT. Translated, it gives CASSVEGNSADTQYF. This chain uses TRBV9 with TRBJ2-3, with D perhaps matching TRBD1 (5 bases). In germline, CDR1 is SGDLS, CDR2 YYNGEE. Trimming removed 0 bases at V and 4 bases at J, with 12 bases between. The CDR3 consists of 15 residues. The full variable domain, completed using reference TRBV9 and TRBJ2-3, is DSGVTQTPKHLITATGQRVTLRCSPRSGDLSVYWYQQSLDQGLQFLIQYYNGEERAKGNILERFSAQQFPDLHSELNLSSLELGDSALYFCASSVEGNSADTQYFGPGTRLTVL.

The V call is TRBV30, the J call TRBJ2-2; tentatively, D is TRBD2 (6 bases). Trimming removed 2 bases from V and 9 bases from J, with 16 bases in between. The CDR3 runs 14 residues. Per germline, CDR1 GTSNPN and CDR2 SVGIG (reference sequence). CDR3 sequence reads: CAWSWGVGTRELFF. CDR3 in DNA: TGTGCCTGGAGTTGGGGGGTCGGGACGAGGGAGCTGTTTTTT.

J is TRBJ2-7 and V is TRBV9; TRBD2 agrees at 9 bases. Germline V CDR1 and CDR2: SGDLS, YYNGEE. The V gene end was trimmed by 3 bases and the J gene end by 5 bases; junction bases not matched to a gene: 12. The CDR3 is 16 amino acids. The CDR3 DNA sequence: TGTGCCAGCAGCGAGGCGATAGCGGGAGAGAACCACGAGCAGTACTTC. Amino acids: CASSEAIAGENHEQYF. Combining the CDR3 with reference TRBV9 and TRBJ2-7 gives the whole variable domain DSGVTQTPKHLITATGQRVTLRCSPRSGDLSVYWYQQSLDQGLQFLIQYYNGEERAKGNILERFSAQQFPDLHSELNLSSLELGDSALYFCASSEAIAGENHEQYFGPGTRLTVT.

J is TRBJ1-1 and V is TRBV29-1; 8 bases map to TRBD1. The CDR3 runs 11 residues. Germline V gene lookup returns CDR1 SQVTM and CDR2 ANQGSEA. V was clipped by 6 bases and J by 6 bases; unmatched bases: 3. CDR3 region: CSVETGAEAFF. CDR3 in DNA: TGCAGCGTCGAGACAGGGGCTGAAGCTTTCTTT.

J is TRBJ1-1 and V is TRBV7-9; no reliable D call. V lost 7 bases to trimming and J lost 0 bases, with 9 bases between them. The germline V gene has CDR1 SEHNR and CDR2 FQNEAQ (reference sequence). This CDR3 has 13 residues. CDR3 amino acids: CASTFGVNTEAFF. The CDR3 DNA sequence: TGTGCCAGCACCTTTGGGGTGAACACTGAAGCTTTCTTT.

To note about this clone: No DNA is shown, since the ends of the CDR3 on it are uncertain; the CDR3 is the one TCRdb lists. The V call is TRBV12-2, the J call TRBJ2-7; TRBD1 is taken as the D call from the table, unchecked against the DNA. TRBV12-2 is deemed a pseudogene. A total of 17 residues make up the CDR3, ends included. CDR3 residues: CASRLNGVGQGSYEQYF.